A selection of T cell receptor beta chains follows, all from one sample in a study of T cell responses to AZD1222 COVID-19 vaccine. TCRdb keeps only in-frame clones here, not all; method: immunoSEQ multiplex PCR. Of 150,000 or so clones detected, approximately 93% appear once; the ten largest clones hold 5% to 5.5%. Specimen: peripheral blood, collected on day 0 of AZD1222 vaccination. These receptors were taken from an adult in good health. Each CDR3 is given with its conserved first and last residue. D genes are given only for firm matches. Clone size is given for some rows only: seen once, a few or many times, or a class if the clone is expanded.

D gene	clone size	V gene	J gene	CDR3 protein	CDR3 DNA
.	.	TRBV7-2	TRBJ1-4	CASSSVGGDEKLFF	TGTGCCAGCAGCTCAGTGGGGGGGGATGAAAAACTGTTTTTT
.	.	TRBV7-9	TRBJ2-5	CASSPGHRETQYF	TGTGCCAGCAGCCCGGGACATCGGGAGACCCAGTACTTC
TRBD1	.	TRBV6-6	TRBJ1-1	CASSYRGLTEAFF	TGTGCCAGCAGTTACAGGGGGCTCACTGAAGCTTTCTTT
.	.	TRBV7-3	TRBJ1-1	CASSLIGGNTEAFF	TGTGCCAGCAGCTTAATTGGAGGGAACACTGAAGCTTTCTTT
.	.	TRBV28	TRBJ2-7	CASSPNRASSYEQYF	TGTGCCAGCAGCCCTAACAGGGCTAGCTCCTACGAGCAGTACTTC
.	.	TRBV19	TRBJ2-2	CASSIGGDLPGELFF	TGTGCCAGTAGTATCGGTGGAGATTTGCCCGGGGAGCTGTTTTTT
.	.	TRBV3-1/TRBV3-2	TRBJ2-3	CASSQDAADTQYF	TGTGCCAGCAGCCAAGATGCCGCGGATACGCAGTATTTT
.	.	TRBV30	TRBJ2-6	CAWRGEKVAGANVLTF	TGTGCCTGGAGGGGAGAGAAGGTCGCTGGGGCCAACGTCCTGACTTTC
.	.	TRBV10-3	TRBJ2-1	CAISESRRGYNEQFF	TGTGCCATCAGTGAGTCCCGCCGGGGCTACAATGAGCAGTTCTTC
.	.	TRBV11-2	TRBJ1-3	CASSNNRALSGNTIYF	TGTGCCAGCAGCAATAACAGGGCTCTATCTGGAAACACCATATATTTT
TRBD2	.	TRBV20-1	TRBJ2-3	CSASDGTSGRRTQYF	TGCAGTGCTAGTGACGGGACTAGCGGGAGGAGGACGCAGTATTTT
.	.	TRBV18	TRBJ1-5	CASSPLRVSGNQPQHF	TGTGCCAGCTCACCACTTCGGGTGTCGGGCAATCAGCCCCAGCATTTT
TRBD1	.	TRBV10-3	TRBJ1-5	CAISEQLTGDDQPQHF	TGTGCCATCAGTGAACAGTTGACAGGGGATGATCAGCCCCAGCATTTT
TRBD2	.	TRBV28	TRBJ2-1	CATISTGTSMNEQFF	TGTGCCACCATTTCTACCGGGACTAGCATGAATGAGCAGTTCTTC
TRBD2	.	TRBV6-5	TRBJ2-3	CASSYSPTSGTDTQYF	TGTGCCAGCAGTTACTCTCCGACTAGCGGGACGGATACGCAGTATTTT
TRBD2	.	TRBV6-4	TRBJ2-1	CASSDRLAGHNEQFF	TGTGCCAGCAGTGACAGACTAGCGGGGCACAATGAGCAGTTCTTC
TRBD2	once	TRBV20-1	TRBJ2-5	CSASTGGETQYF	TGCAGTGCTAGTACGGGGGGAGAGACCCAGTACTTC
.	.	TRBV3-1/TRBV3-2	TRBJ2-1	CASSFDSEQFF	TGTGCCAGCAGCTTCGATAGTGAGCAGTTCTTC
.	.	TRBV10-3	TRBJ2-5	CAIAQAETQYF	TGTGCCATCGCTCAGGCGGAGACCCAGTACTTC
.	.	TRBV6-5	TRBJ1-1	CASSYSPGRRTEAFF	TGTGCCAGCAGTTACTCTCCGGGACGGCGCACTGAAGCTTTCTTT
TRBD1	once	TRBV29-1	TRBJ2-2	CSVEGLRGSSNTGELFF	TGCAGCGTTGAAGGGCTCAGGGGGTCCTCTAACACCGGGGAGCTGTTTTTT
TRBD1	.	TRBV18	TRBJ2-7	CASSPALGTGGSEQYF	TGTGCCAGCTCACCAGCCCTCGGGACAGGGGGCTCCGAGCAGTACTTC
TRBD1	.	TRBV7-2	TRBJ1-2	CASSWTGIYGYTF	TGTGCCAGCAGCTGGACAGGGATCTATGGCTACACCTTC
TRBD1	.	TRBV19	TRBJ1-5	CASAGTAVYQPQHF	TGTGCCAGTGCCGGGACAGCGGTATATCAGCCCCAGCATTTT
TRBD1	.	TRBV18	TRBJ2-1	CASSPYNPTGRSSYNEQFF	TGTGCCAGCTCACCCTACAACCCGACAGGGCGAAGCTCCTACAATGAGCAGTTCTTC
TRBD2	.	TRBV29-1	TRBJ2-1	CSVERLAGVNEQFF	TGCAGCGTTGAGAGACTAGCGGGAGTCAATGAGCAGTTCTTC
TRBD1	.	TRBV27	TRBJ1-2	CASKTGGWGYTF	TGTGCCAGCAAAACAGGGGGATGGGGCTACACCTTC
.	.	TRBV4-1	TRBJ2-2	CASSQMRGANTGELFF	TGCGCCAGCAGCCAAATGCGGGGCGCGAACACCGGGGAGCTGTTTTTT
TRBD1	.	TRBV24-1	TRBJ2-1	CATSDPQRDRGTLALYNEQFF	TGTGCCACCAGTGATCCGCAACGGGACAGGGGGACCCTTGCCCTATACAATGAGCAGTTCTTC
.	.	TRBV7-8	TRBJ2-5	CASSPQTDHGETQYF	TGTGCCAGCAGCCCCCAGACCGACCACGGAGAGACCCAGTACTTC
.	.	TRBV27	TRBJ1-1	CASSLGGLANTEAFF	TGTGCCAGCAGTTTAGGGGGACTTGCGAACACTGAAGCTTTCTTT
.	.	TRBV2	TRBJ1-2	CASTGTGLSRYGYTF	TGTGCCAGCACCGGGACCGGACTCTCCCGCTATGGCTACACCTTC
TRBD2	.	TRBV28	TRBJ2-1	CASKGTSEAIKQFF	TGTGCCAGCAAGGGGACTAGCGAGGCTATAAAGCAGTTCTTC
.	.	TRBV18	TRBJ1-6	CASSPPTTDSYNSPLHF	TGTGCCAGCTCACCACCTACGACGGACTCCTATAATTCACCCCTCCACTTT
.	.	TRBV7-9	TRBJ1-1	CASSLARINTEAFF	TGTGCCAGCAGCTTAGCACGGATCAACACTGAAGCTTTCTTT
TRBD1	.	TRBV10-3	TRBJ2-7	CAISEVQIRDRGREQYF	TGTGCCATCAGTGAGGTCCAGATCCGGGACAGGGGTCGCGAGCAGTACTTC
TRBD1	.	TRBV18	TRBJ1-6	CASSPDRASSYNSPLHF	TGTGCCAGCTCACCCGACAGGGCGAGCTCCTATAATTCACCCCTCCACTTT
TRBD1	.	TRBV7-6	TRBJ1-1	CASSLGSLQGLGEAFF	TGTGCCAGCAGCTTAGGGTCCCTACAGGGGCTCGGTGAAGCTTTCTTT
TRBD2	.	TRBV5-1	TRBJ2-5	CASSLGLAQETQYF	TGCGCCAGCAGCTTGGGACTAGCCCAAGAGACCCAGTACTTC
TRBD1	.	TRBV5-1	TRBJ2-7	CASSLDRGREQYF	TGCGCCAGCAGCCTTGACAGGGGGCGAGAGCAGTACTTC
TRBD2	.	TRBV7-7	TRBJ2-2	CASSSRTSGSTGELFF	TGTGCCAGCAGCTCCAGGACTAGCGGGTCCACCGGGGAGCTGTTTTTT
TRBD1	.	TRBV6-6	TRBJ2-7	CASSYSQGFYEQYF	TGTGCCAGCAGTTACTCACAGGGGTTCTACGAGCAGTACTTC
.	.	TRBV10-3	TRBJ2-7	CAISISGQMFDEQYF	TGTGCCATCAGTATTTCGGGACAAATGTTCGACGAGCAGTACTTC
TRBD1	.	TRBV7-6	TRBJ1-1	CASSFRTGNTEAFF	TGTGCCAGCAGCTTTCGGACAGGGAACACTGAAGCTTTCTTT
.	.	TRBV10-2	TRBJ2-3	CASRAGQSTDTQYF	TGCGCCAGCAGGGCTGGACAGTCCACAGATACGCAGTATTTT
.	.	TRBV18	TRBJ1-5	CASSPSAGGFGGPQHF	TGTGCCAGCTCACCGTCGGCAGGAGGGTTCGGGGGGCCCCAGCATTTT
TRBD1	.	TRBV23-1	TRBJ1-4	CASSLLGDRAYEKLFF	TGCGCCAGCAGTCTTCTCGGCGACAGGGCATATGAAAAACTGTTTTTT
.	.	TRBV3-1/TRBV3-2	TRBJ2-7	CASSPSVGFYEQYF	TGTGCCAGCAGCCCCTCGGTAGGGTTCTACGAGCAGTACTTC
.	.	TRBV21-1	TRBJ1-5	CASSPQRGRSNQPQHF	TGTGCCAGCAGCCCACAGAGAGGGAGAAGCAATCAGCCCCAGCATTTT
.	.	TRBV10-1	TRBJ1-6	CASSDTREWGSPLHF	TGCGCCAGCAGTGATACCAGGGAGTGGGGTTCACCCCTCCACTTT